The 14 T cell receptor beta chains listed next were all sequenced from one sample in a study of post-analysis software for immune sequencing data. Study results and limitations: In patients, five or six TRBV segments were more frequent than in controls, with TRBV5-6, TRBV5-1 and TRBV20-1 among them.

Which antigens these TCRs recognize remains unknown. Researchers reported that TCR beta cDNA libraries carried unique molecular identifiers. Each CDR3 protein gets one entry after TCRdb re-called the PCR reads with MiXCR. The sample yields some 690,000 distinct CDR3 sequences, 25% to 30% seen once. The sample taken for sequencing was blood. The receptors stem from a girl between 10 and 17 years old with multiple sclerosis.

CDR3 nucleotide sequence: TGCAGTGCTAGAGATGCTGGGGGGGGGAGCTACGAGCAGTACTTC. Protein product: CSARDAGGGSYEQYF. This chain joins TRBV20-1 and TRBJ2-7, with 7 bases aligning to TRBD2. V shed 0 bases, J shed 3 bases, and the junction held 8 bases outside the gene matches. The CDR3 has 15 amino acids. Germline V lookup: CDR1 DFQATT, CDR2 SNEGSKA (reference sequence).

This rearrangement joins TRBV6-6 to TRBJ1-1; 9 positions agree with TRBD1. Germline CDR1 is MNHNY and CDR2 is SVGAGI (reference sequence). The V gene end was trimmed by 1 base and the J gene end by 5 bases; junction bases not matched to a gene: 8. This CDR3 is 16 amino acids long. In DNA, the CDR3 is TGTGCCAGCAGTTACTTAGGGACAGGGAGAAAGACTGAAGCTTTCTTT. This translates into CASSYLGTGRKTEAFF.

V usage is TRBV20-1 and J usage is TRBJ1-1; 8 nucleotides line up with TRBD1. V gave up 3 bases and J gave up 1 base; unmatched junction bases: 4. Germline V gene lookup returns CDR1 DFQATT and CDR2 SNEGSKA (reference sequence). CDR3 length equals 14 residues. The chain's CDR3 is CSARATGGNTEAFF. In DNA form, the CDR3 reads TGCAGTGCTAGGGCCACAGGGGGGAACACTGAAGCTTTCTTT.

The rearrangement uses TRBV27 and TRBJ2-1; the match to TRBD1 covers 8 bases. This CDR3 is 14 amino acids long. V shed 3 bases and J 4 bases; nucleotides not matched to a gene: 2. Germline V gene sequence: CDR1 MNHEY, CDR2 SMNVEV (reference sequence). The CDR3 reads CASSFNRGYNEQFF. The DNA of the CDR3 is TGTGCCAGCAGTTTTAACAGGGGGTACAATGAGCAGTTCTTC.

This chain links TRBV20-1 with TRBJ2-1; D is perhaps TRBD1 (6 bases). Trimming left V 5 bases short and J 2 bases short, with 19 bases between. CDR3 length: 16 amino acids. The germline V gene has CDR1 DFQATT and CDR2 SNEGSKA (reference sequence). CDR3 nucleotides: TGCAGTGCTTTTCCCCTCTCCGGGACAACCTACAATGAGCAGTTCTTC. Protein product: CSAFPLSGTTYNEQFF.

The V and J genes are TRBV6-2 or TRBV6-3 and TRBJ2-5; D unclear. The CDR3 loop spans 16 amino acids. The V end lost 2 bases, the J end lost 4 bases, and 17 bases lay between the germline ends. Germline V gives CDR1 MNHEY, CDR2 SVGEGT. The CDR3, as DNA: TGTGCCAGCAGTTACATTCTCGGTCGAGGCAGAGAGACCCAGTACTTC. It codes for CASSYILGRGRETQYF.

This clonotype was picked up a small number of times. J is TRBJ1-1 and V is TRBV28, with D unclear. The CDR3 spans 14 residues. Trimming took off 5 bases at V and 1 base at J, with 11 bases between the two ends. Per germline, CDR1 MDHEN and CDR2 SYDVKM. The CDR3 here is CASSPMRTNTEAFF. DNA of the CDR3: TGTGCCAGCAGTCCCATGAGGACGAACACTGAAGCTTTCTTT.

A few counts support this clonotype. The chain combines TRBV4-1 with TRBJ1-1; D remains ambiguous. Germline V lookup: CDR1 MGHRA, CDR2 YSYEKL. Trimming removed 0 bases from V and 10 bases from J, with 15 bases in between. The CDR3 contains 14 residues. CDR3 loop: CASSQEPFSGRAFF. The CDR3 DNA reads TGCGCCAGCAGCCAAGAACCGTTTTCGGGGAGAGCTTTCTTT.

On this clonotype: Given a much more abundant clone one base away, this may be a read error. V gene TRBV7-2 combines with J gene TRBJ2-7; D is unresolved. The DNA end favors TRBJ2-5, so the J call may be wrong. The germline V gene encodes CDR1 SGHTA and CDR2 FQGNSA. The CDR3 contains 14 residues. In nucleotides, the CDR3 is TGTGCCAGCAGCTTAGAGGCGGTAGGAGAGACCCAGTACTTC. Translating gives CASSLEAVGETQYF.

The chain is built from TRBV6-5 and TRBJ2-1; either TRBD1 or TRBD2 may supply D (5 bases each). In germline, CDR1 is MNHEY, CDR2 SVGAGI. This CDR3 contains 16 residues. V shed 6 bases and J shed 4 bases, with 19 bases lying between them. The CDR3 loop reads CASSRTDMGRYNEQFF. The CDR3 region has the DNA TGTGCCAGCAGCCGGACGGATATGGGACGGTACAATGAGCAGTTCTTC.

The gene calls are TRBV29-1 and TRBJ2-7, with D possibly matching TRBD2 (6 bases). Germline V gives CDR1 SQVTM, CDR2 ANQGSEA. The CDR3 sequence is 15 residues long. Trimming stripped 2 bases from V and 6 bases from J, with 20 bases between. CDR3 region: CSVEPAYGGDGEQYF. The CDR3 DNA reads TGCAGCGTTGAACCGGCTTACGGCGGGGACGGCGAGCAGTACTTC.

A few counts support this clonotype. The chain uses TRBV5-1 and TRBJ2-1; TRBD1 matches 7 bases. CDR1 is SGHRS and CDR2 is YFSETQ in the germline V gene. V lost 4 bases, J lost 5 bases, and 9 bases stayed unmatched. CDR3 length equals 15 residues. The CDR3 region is CASSLDRSLHNEQFF. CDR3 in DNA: TGCGCCAGCAGCCTGGACAGGTCTCTCCACAATGAGCAGTTCTTC.

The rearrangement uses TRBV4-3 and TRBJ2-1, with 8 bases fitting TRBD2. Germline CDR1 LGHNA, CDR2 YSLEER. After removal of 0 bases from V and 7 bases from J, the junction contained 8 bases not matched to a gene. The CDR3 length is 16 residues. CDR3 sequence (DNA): TGCGCCAGCAGCCAAGATTTGCCGGGAGGGTCGAATGAGCAGTTCTTC. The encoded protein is CASSQDLPGGSNEQFF.

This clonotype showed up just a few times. The CDR3 nucleotides read TGTGCCAGCAGTGGAAGACAGGGGCGCATAGGGCAGCCCCAGCATTTT. Its translation: CASSGRQGRIGQPQHF. The chain joins TRBV6-1 to TRBJ1-5; 8 nucleotides line up with TRBD1. Per germline, CDR1 MNHNS and CDR2 SASEGT. J was trimmed by 7 bases and V by 4 bases; bases with no gene match: 12. This CDR3 contains 16 residues.